This T cell receptor beta chain was captured by sequencing in a study of blood T cell repertoires in COVID-19. Study information: The study drew acute and convalescent COVID-19 samples from the United States, Italy and Spain. T cells, B-cell-depleted T cells, or PBMCs provided the cDNA or gDNA that served as material.

V was clipped by 4 bases and J by 7 bases; unmatched bases: 4. Germline assignment: CDR1 SGHRS and CDR2 YFSETQ. The CDR3 runs 15 residues. Using immunoSEQ multiplex PCR, the repertoire was profiled, and TCRdb retains in-frame clones only, with some absent. The sample comprises 76,000 or so clones, 70% to 90% of which are singletons, and about a sixth rests with the top ten. The sample comprised peripheral blood. V is TRBV5-1 and J is TRBJ2-1; the match to TRBD2 covers 14 bases. The TCR sequence derives from a man older than 75 in a cohort sampled during active COVID-19. The CDR3 protein is CASSPGLAGVNEQFF. The CDR3, as DNA: TGCGCCAGCAGCCCGGGACTAGCGGGGGTGAATGAGCAGTTCTTC.